This T cell receptor (beta chain) comes out of a study of Graves' ophthalmopathy and Graves' hyperthyroidism. CDR1 SNHLY and CDR2 FYNNEI come from the germline V gene. There are 13 residues in the CDR3. V lost 7 bases and J lost 4; bases outside the gene matches: 4. Patients were left out if they had other autoimmune diseases, uncontrolled infections, pregnancy or lactation. RNA transcripts were the template, and TCR beta CDR3 regions were amplified from them. HTBI primers primed a first-round RT-PCR, and a second-round multiplex PCR followed. TCRdb itself ran the multiplex PCR reads through MiXCR, one entry per CDR3 protein. This table has tens of thousands of distinct CDR3 sequences, approximately 47% appearing once.

This chain joins TRBV2 and TRBJ2-3, with 8 bases identical to TRBD2. Source material: peripheral blood. This clonotype originated in an adult woman with Graves' ophthalmopathy. The CDR3 nucleotides read TGTGCCAGCACCGGGACTAGTTCAGATACGCAGTATTTT. Translation gives CASTGTSSDTQYF.